This TCR beta chain was sequenced for a study of identifying expanded T cells in peripheral blood. CDR1 SGHDT and CDR2 YYEEEE come from the germline V gene. V gave up 2 bases and J gave up 4 bases; unmatched junction bases: 6. The CDR3 extends over 14 amino acids. Clones were sequenced by immunoSEQ multiplex PCR, and TCRdb holds only the in-frame ones, with some missing. The profile shows about 53,000 clones, roughly four fifths of them singletons. For this clone: What it binds is not known.

Findings of the study overall: Roughly two-week clone count variance significantly increased as total template count grew. Differentially abundant clones: roughly 1.2 between replicates, about 15 at around 14 days, less than 25 at four.

The receptor was derived from a person aged 18 to 70 in good health. This chain joins TRBV5-6 and TRBJ2-7, with TRBD2 matching 7 bases. Sequenced material: blood. This CDR3 reads CASSFSGGGYEQYF. CDR3 DNA sequence: TGTGCCAGCAGCTTTTCGGGGGGAGGATACGAGCAGTACTTC.